This entry describes one TCR beta chain. Its specificity is unknown. The sample comes from a study of neurological immune-mediated disorders. Study-level results: The most TCR clonal expansion was seen in HTLV-1-associated myelopathy, whereas the least was seen in multiple sclerosis, below the level in healthy controls.

Documented time point: longitudinal time-point 3. As for the cDNA, it was generated by 5'RACE with 10-nucleotide random UMIs. TCRdb reprocessed the 5' RACE reads via MiXCR and lists one record per CDR3 protein. The sample has some 55,000 distinct CDR3 sequences; roughly 8.4% are singletons. Sequenced: PBMCs. This TCR derives from a woman in her forties in good health.

CDR3 residues: CATSSDRGSPLHF. The CDR3 DNA is TGTGCCACCAGCAGCGACAGGGGTTCACCCCTCCACTTT. The chain carries TRBV15 and TRBJ1-6; 8 bases fit TRBD1. The CDR3 extends over 13 amino acids. V shed 3 bases and J 9 bases; nucleotides not matched to a gene: 1. Germline assignment: CDR1 LNHNV and CDR2 YYDKDF (reference sequence). The whole variable domain, remainder taken from reference TRBV15 and TRBJ1-6, is DAMVIQNPRYQVTQFGKPVTLSCSQTLNHNVMYWYQQKSSQAPKLLFHYYDKDFNNEADTPDNFQSRRPNTSFCFLDIRSPGLGDTAMYLCATSSDRGSPLHFGNGTRLTVT.